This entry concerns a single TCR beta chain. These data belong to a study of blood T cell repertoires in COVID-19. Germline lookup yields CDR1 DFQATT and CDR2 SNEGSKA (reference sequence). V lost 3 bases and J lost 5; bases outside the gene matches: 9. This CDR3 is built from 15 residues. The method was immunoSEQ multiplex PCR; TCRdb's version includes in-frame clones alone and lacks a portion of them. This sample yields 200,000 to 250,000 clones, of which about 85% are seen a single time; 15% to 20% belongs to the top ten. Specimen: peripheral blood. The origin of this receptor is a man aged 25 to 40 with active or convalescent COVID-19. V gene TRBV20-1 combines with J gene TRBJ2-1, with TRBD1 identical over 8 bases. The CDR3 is CSASKQGGPDNEQFF. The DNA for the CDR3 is TGCAGTGCTAGTAAACAGGGGGGCCCTGACAATGAGCAGTTCTTC.